This TCR beta chain was sequenced during a study of cytomegalovirus exposure and HLA in healthy donors. Study results and caveats: The study listed about 150 cytomegalovirus-associated TCR beta chains.

With 6 bases clipped from V and 8 bases from J, the junction kept 10 bases outside the gene matches. This CDR3 region has 14 residues. Germline assignment: CDR1 SEHNR and CDR2 FQNEAQ (reference sequence). Comment on this clone: Its antigen is as yet unknown.

Libraries were prepared by immunoSEQ multiplex PCR; TCRdb keeps only in-frame clonotypes and omits some of them. Among 250,000 to 400,000 clones listed, around 87% were seen once. The material sequenced was PBMCs. This sequence originates from a woman in her twenties or thirties in good health and CMV-seropositive. The V gene is TRBV7-9, the J gene TRBJ1-2; TRBD1 agrees at 9 bases. CDR3 sequence reads: CASSHTGGGLGYTF. The CDR3 bases are TGTGCCAGCAGTCACACAGGGGGCGGCTTGGGCTACACCTTC. The whole variable domain, filled in from reference TRBV7-9 and TRBJ1-2, reads DTGVSQNPRHKITKRGQNVTFRCDPISEHNRLYWYRQTLGQGPEFLTYFQNEAQLEKSRLLSDRFSAERPKGSFSTLEIQRTEQGDSAMYLCASSHTGGGLGYTFGSGTRLTVV.